This is a list of T cell receptor beta chains from one sample in a study of cytomegalovirus exposure and HLA in healthy donors. The data were produced by immunoSEQ multiplex PCR, yet TCRdb's version contains in-frame clones alone and is incomplete. The table lists hundreds of thousands of clones, around 87% of them singletons, with 2.6% in the top ten. The material sequenced was PBMCs. These receptors all stem from a man aged 18-30 years in good health and CMV-seronegative. Each CDR3 is given with its conserved first and last residue. The D gene is left open where the match is weak. A clone size is listed for some rows: how often the clone was seen (once, few, many), or a class if it is expanded.

12	TRBJ2-7	-	-	TRBV5-8	TGTGCCAGCAGCTTGCGGGGATACGAGCAGTACTTC	CASSLRGYEQYF
14	TRBJ2-1	-	TRBD2	TRBV7-9	TGTGCCATCCCTAGCGGGAGCGCTTACAATGAGCAGTTCTTC	CAIPSGSAYNEQFF
15	TRBJ1-1	-	-	TRBV19	TGTGCCAGTAGTATGTGGGGCGCACTAATCACTGAAGCTTTCTTT	CASSMWGALITEAFF
13	TRBJ1-1	-	TRBD1	TRBV6-6	TGTGCCAGCACGGACAGGCTCTATCCTGAAGCTTTCTTT	CASTDRLYPEAFF
12	TRBJ1-2	-	TRBD1	TRBV29-1	TGCAGCGTCCACAGGGGTAATTATGGCTACACCTTC	CSVHRGNYGYTF
14	TRBJ2-7	once	TRBD1	TRBV18	TGTGCCAGCTCCATGGACAGGGCTCAACGCGAGCAGTACTTC	CASSMDRAQREQYF
13	TRBJ2-7	-	-	TRBV7-9	TGTGCCAGCAGCTTAGAACCCCTCGGGGAGCAGTACTTC	CASSLEPLGEQYF
15	TRBJ2-2	-	TRBD1	TRBV5-4	TGTGCCAGCAGCTTCCGGGACAGGGGAACCGGGGAGCTGTTTTTT	CASSFRDRGTGELFF
16	TRBJ1-5	-	TRBD1	TRBV4-3	TGCGCCAGCAGCCAAGGGTACGGGACAGTCCATCAGCCCCAGCATTTT	CASSQGYGTVHQPQHF
12	TRBJ1-2	-	TRBD1	TRBV27	TGTGCCAGCAGACAGGGGGCGGATGGCTACACCTTC	CASRQGADGYTF
16	TRBJ2-2	-	TRBD1	TRBV5-3	TGTGCCAGAAGCTCTGACAGGGGCGTGAACACCGGGGAGCTGTTTTTT	CARSSDRGVNTGELFF
16	TRBJ1-6	-	-	TRBV19	TGTGCCAGTAGTATACGGGAGAGCTCCTATAATTCACCCCTCCACTTT	CASSIRESSYNSPLHF
18	TRBJ2-5	-	TRBD2	TRBV7-9	TGTGCCAGCAGCTTAGGATCGGGGGGGCTAGCGATCTCGGAGACCCAGTACTTC	CASSLGSGGLAISETQYF
14	TRBJ1-4	-	TRBD1	TRBV9	TGTGCCAGCAGCGACGGGACAGGGGTTGAAAAACTGTTTTTT	CASSDGTGVEKLFF
14	TRBJ2-2	-	-	TRBV12-5	TGTGCTAGTGGTTTGGGACTTCTCGGCGGGGAGCTGTTTTTT	CASGLGLLGGELFF
16	TRBJ2-5	-	TRBD2	TRBV5-1	TGCGCCAGCAGCTTACCGACTAGCGGGGGCCAAGAGACCCAGTACTTC	CASSLPTSGGQETQYF
15	TRBJ1-2	-	-	TRBV29-1	TGCAGCGTTGATCGTCCGGGGGGTCGGGACTATGGCTACACCTTC	CSVDRPGGRDYGYTF
14	TRBJ2-1	-	-	TRBV5-4	TGTGCCAGCAGTAAAGCGGACTCCAACAATGAGCAGTTCTTC	CASSKADSNNEQFF
16	TRBJ2-1	-	TRBD2	TRBV5-4	TGTGCCAGCAGCTTAGGGACTAGCGGGGGACTAGAGGAGCAGTTCTTC	CASSLGTSGGLEEQFF
17	TRBJ2-1	-	TRBD2	TRBV4-1	TGCGCCAGCAGCCAACCCTCGGCCGGGACTAGTTCCAATGAGCAGTTCTTC	CASSQPSAGTSSNEQFF
14	TRBJ2-1	-	TRBD2	TRBV28	TGTGCCAGCAGTCCAAGGGGACTAGCGAATGAGCAGTTCTTC	CASSPRGLANEQFF
18	TRBJ2-3	-	TRBD2	TRBV5-1	TGCGCCAGCAGCTTGCGTGGACTAGCGGGAGTGGTAACAGATACGCAGTATTTT	CASSLRGLAGVVTDTQYF
17	TRBJ1-5	-	TRBD1	TRBV27	TGTGCCAGCAGTTTGTTGGGGGACAGGGGACCAAATCAGCCCCAGCATTTT	CASSLLGDRGPNQPQHF
13	TRBJ2-2	-	-	TRBV5-1	TGCGCCAGCAGCTTGGGGGCTCCCGGGGAGCTGTTTTTT	CASSLGAPGELFF
13	TRBJ2-1	-	TRBD1	TRBV29-1	TGCAGCTCCTGGACAGGGCTAATCAATGAGCAGTTCTTC	CSSWTGLINEQFF
15	TRBJ2-3	-	TRBD1	TRBV10-3	TGTGCCATCAGTTCCGGGACAGGGGGCACAGATACGCAGTATTTT	CAISSGTGGTDTQYF
14	TRBJ2-3	-	TRBD1	TRBV28	TGTGCCACCCGACGGACAGGGAACACAGATACGCAGTATTTT	CATRRTGNTDTQYF
14	TRBJ1-5	-	-	TRBV2	TGTGCCAGCGCCCGGACGGGAGGTGGTCAGCCCCAGCATTTT	CASARTGGGQPQHF
14	TRBJ1-6	-	-	TRBV5-1	TGCGCCAGCAGCTTTACAGATTATAATTCACCCCTCCACTTT	CASSFTDYNSPLHF
12	TRBJ2-7	-	-	TRBV10-1	TGCGCCAGCAGTGATTCGGGTCGAGAGCAGTACTTC	CASSDSGREQYF
15	TRBJ2-5	-	TRBD2	TRBV27	TGTGCCAGCAGTTTGCTAGCGGGGGGGCTGGAGACCCAGTACTTC	CASSLLAGGLETQYF
15	TRBJ1-5	few	-	TRBV9	TGTGCCAGCAGCGTAGATCCAGGGCAGGATCAGCCCCAGCATTTT	CASSVDPGQDQPQHF
13	TRBJ1-5	-	TRBD1	TRBV27	TGTGCCAGCAGACAGACAGGGGGACAGCCCCAGCATTTT	CASRQTGGQPQHF
16	TRBJ2-7	-	TRBD1	TRBV27	TGTGCCAGCAGTTCCCTTACGTGGACAGGGGACAACGAGCAGTACTTC	CASSSLTWTGDNEQYF
17	TRBJ1-3	-	TRBD1	TRBV19	TGTGCCAGTAGTTCCGCGGGACAGGGGCACTCTGGAAACACCATATATTTT	CASSSAGQGHSGNTIYF
14	TRBJ1-6	-	TRBD1	TRBV27	TGTGCCAGCAGGCCCGGGACAGGGGACTCACCCCTCCACTTT	CASRPGTGDSPLHF
15	TRBJ2-7	-	TRBD2	TRBV4-3	TGCGCCAGCAGCCAAGCGACTAGCTTAGACTACGAGCAGTACTTC	CASSQATSLDYEQYF
14	TRBJ2-7	few	TRBD1	TRBV7-2	TGTGCCAGCAGCAAACGACAGGGGCCCTACGAGCAGTACTTC	CASSKRQGPYEQYF
14	TRBJ2-5	-	TRBD2	TRBV10-1	TGCGCCAGCAGTGAGTCGGGAGGGCAAGAGACCCAGTACTTC	CASSESGGQETQYF
15	TRBJ2-7	-	-	TRBV6-5	TGTGCCAGCAGCCCCCGTCGGGGGATTTCTTACGAGCAGTACTTC	CASSPRRGISYEQYF
15	TRBJ2-6	-	-	TRBV7-3	TGTGCCAGCAGCCCCTGGGGCAGTGGGGCCAACGTCCTGACTTTC	CASSPWGSGANVLTF
14	TRBJ2-7	-	-	TRBV5-6	TGTGCCAGCAGCCCCCGCCTAGCCGGATACGAGCAGTACTTC	CASSPRLAGYEQYF
15	TRBJ1-2	-	TRBD1	TRBV14	TGTGCCAGCAGCCAAGTCCCTGGACAGGGCTACGGCAACACCTTC	CASSQVPGQGYGNTF
15	TRBJ1-5	-	TRBD1	TRBV5-4	TGTGCCAGCAGCCCTGGGACAGGGGTCAATCAGCCCCAGCATTTT	CASSPGTGVNQPQHF
13	TRBJ1-4	-	TRBD1	TRBV5-5	TGTGCCAGCAGCTCGCCACAGGGGAGAAAACTGTTTTTT	CASSSPQGRKLFF
12	TRBJ1-2	-	-	TRBV7-2	TGTGCCAGCAGCTTGGGGGGGTACGGCTACACCTTC	CASSLGGYGYTF
15	TRBJ2-1	-	TRBD2	TRBV11-2	TGTGCCAGCAGTTACTATCCGGGACTAGTCTATGAGCAGTTCTTC	CASSYYPGLVYEQFF
14	TRBJ2-5	-	-	TRBV27	TGTGCCAGCAGTTCCGGACTGGGACAAGAGACCCAGTACTTC	CASSSGLGQETQYF
15	TRBJ1-6	-	TRBD1	TRBV27	TGTGCCAGCAGTTCCCGGGACAGGGGTGCGGTGCCCCTCCACTTT	CASSSRDRGAVPLHF